The rows below give T cell receptor beta chains drawn from one sample of a study of T cell responses to AZD1222 COVID-19 vaccine. Repertoires were generated with immunoSEQ multiplex PCR, while TCRdb's copy carries only in-frame clones and drops some. In the table there are about 110,000 clones, 90% to 95% of which are singletons. The sample here was peripheral blood, taken on day 0 of AZD1222 vaccination. All receptors come from an adult in good health. CDR3s include the opening cysteine and the closing phenylalanine or tryptophan. The D gene is left open where the match is weak. The listing skips clone size in some rows; elsewhere it reads once, few, many or a size class.

clone_size	v_call	j_call	d_call	cdr3_aa	cdr3_nt
-	TRBV7-8	TRBJ1-5	-	CASSSGQKNQPQHF	TGTGCCAGCAGCTCCGGACAGAAAAATCAGCCCCAGCATTTT
-	TRBV27	TRBJ2-2	-	CASSLARVTGELFF	TGTGCCAGCAGTCTAGCCAGGGTGACCGGGGAGCTGTTTTTT
once	TRBV3-1/TRBV3-2	TRBJ1-3	-	CASQSQTVSGNTIYF	TGTGCCAGCCAGAGTCAAACCGTCTCTGGAAACACCATATATTTT
-	TRBV4-3	TRBJ2-6	TRBD1	CASSPSGQWSLSGANVLTF	TGCGCCAGCAGCCCCTCGGGACAGTGGTCCCTCTCTGGGGCCAACGTCCTGACTTTC
once	TRBV11-2	TRBJ1-2	-	CASSPFQAGYGYTF	TGTGCCAGCAGCCCATTTCAGGCCGGTTATGGCTACACCTTC
-	TRBV4-1	TRBJ2-7	TRBD1	CASSQDMQTGATYEQYF	TGCGCCAGCAGCCAAGATATGCAGACAGGGGCAACCTACGAGCAGTACTTC
-	TRBV18	TRBJ2-7	-	CASSPAGETGEQYF	TGTGCCAGCTCACCGGCCGGGGAAACGGGGGAGCAGTACTTC
-	TRBV7-9	TRBJ2-7	TRBD1	CASSLGDRGVSYEQYF	TGTGCCAGCAGCTTAGGGGACAGGGGGGTTTCCTACGAGCAGTACTTC
-	TRBV5-4	TRBJ1-4	-	CASSFLGTNEKLFF	TGTGCCAGCAGCTTTCTGGGAACTAATGAAAAACTGTTTTTT
-	TRBV27	TRBJ1-4	TRBD1	CASSARDRANNEKLFF	TGTGCCAGCAGTGCAAGAGACAGGGCCAATAATGAAAAACTGTTTTTT
-	TRBV3-1/TRBV3-2	TRBJ1-2	-	CASSGNYGYTF	TGTGCCAGCAGCGGAAACTATGGCTACACCTTC
-	TRBV11-1	TRBJ1-6	TRBD1	CASSSGTVLANSPLHF	TGTGCCAGCAGCTCCGGGACAGTCCTTGCAAATTCACCCCTCCACTTT
once	TRBV27	TRBJ2-1	TRBD2	CATLSAGGGASYNEQFF	TGTGCCACCCTTTCGGCTGGCGGGGGGGCCTCCTACAATGAGCAGTTCTTC
-	TRBV7-6	TRBJ2-7	TRBD2	CASSLRWGLVRDEQYF	TGTGCCAGCAGCTTGCGTTGGGGACTAGTACGAGACGAGCAGTACTTC
-	TRBV28	TRBJ2-3	TRBD1	CASSLGAGGVTNTQYF	TGTGCCAGCAGTTTAGGGGCAGGGGGTGTTACGAATACGCAGTATTTT
-	TRBV5-4	TRBJ2-2	-	CASSLPRRTGGELFF	TGTGCCAGCAGCTTGCCGCGGCGGACGGGCGGGGAGCTGTTTTTT
-	TRBV6-2/TRBV6-3	TRBJ1-1	-	CASSSGKVTEAFF	TGTGCCAGCAGTTCAGGGAAAGTCACTGAAGCTTTCTTT
-	TRBV4-1	TRBJ2-5	-	CASSSDPNQETQYF	TGCGCCAGCAGCTCCGACCCAAACCAAGAGACCCAGTACTTC
-	TRBV18	TRBJ2-2	-	CASSPINIATGMGTGELFF	TGTGCCAGCTCACCAATAAATATCGCTACAGGGATGGGAACCGGGGAGCTGTTTTTT
-	TRBV5-5	TRBJ2-1	-	CASSLEDSLAAGQFF	TGTGCCAGCAGCTTGGAGGACAGCTTGGCCGCCGGTCAGTTCTTC
-	TRBV19	TRBJ1-3	TRBD1	CASVRDRGAGGAGNTIYF	TGTGCCAGTGTCCGGGACAGGGGGGCCGGCGGGGCTGGAAACACCATATATTTT
-	TRBV5-1	TRBJ1-1	-	CASSAEGWAEAFF	TGCGCCAGCAGCGCGGAGGGGTGGGCTGAAGCTTTCTTT
-	TRBV19	TRBJ2-3	-	CASSIFGDVSTDTQYF	TGTGCCAGTAGTATCTTCGGGGACGTATCCACAGATACGCAGTATTTT
-	TRBV6-1	TRBJ2-7	-	CASSDRRVPTWEQYF	TGTGCCAGCAGTGATCGAAGGGTCCCTACATGGGAGCAGTACTTC
-	TRBV5-1	TRBJ1-4	-	CASSPQVWGAGEKLFF	TGCGCCAGCAGCCCTCAGGTGTGGGGGGCCGGTGAAAAACTGTTTTTT
-	TRBV7-9	TRBJ2-5	-	CASSSPTGPETQYF	TGTGCCAGCAGCTCCCCGACAGGCCCGGAGACCCAGTACTTC
-	TRBV7-9	TRBJ1-3	-	CASSLGTNWPNTIYF	TGTGCCAGCAGCTTAGGAACTAACTGGCCCAACACCATATATTTT
-	TRBV7-6	TRBJ1-3	-	CASSLGTGEGDVDGNTIYF	TGTGCCAGCAGCTTAGGAACCGGGGAAGGAGACGTTGATGGAAACACCATATATTTT
-	TRBV7-2	TRBJ2-1	-	CASSLGFRGASYNEQFF	TGTGCCAGCAGCTTAGGCTTCAGGGGGGCCTCCTACAATGAGCAGTTCTTC
-	TRBV15	TRBJ2-7	-	CATTPGWGYEQYF	TGTGCCACCACCCCGGGGTGGGGCTACGAGCAGTACTTC
-	TRBV19	TRBJ1-2	TRBD1	CASSIVAWGTGAYGYTF	TGTGCCAGTAGTATAGTGGCCTGGGGGACAGGGGCCTATGGCTACACCTTC
-	TRBV10-3	TRBJ1-3	-	CAISVGRTSSGNTIYF	TGTGCCATCAGTGTGGGAAGAACAAGCTCTGGAAACACCATATATTTT
-	TRBV5-4	TRBJ2-7	-	CASSSDYYSYEQYF	TGTGCCAGCAGCTCTGACTACTACTCCTACGAGCAGTACTTC
-	TRBV4-3	TRBJ2-6	-	CASSQDYGLISGANVLTF	TGCGCCAGCAGCCAAGATTACGGACTAATCTCTGGGGCCAACGTCCTGACTTTC
-	TRBV29-1	TRBJ1-2	-	CSVKPQRAGVYGYTF	TGCAGCGTCAAACCGCAACGGGCTGGGGTGTACGGCTACACCTTC
-	TRBV2	TRBJ2-7	TRBD1	CASSDPGQGSYEQYF	TGTGCCAGCAGTGACCCCGGACAGGGATCCTACGAGCAGTACTTC
-	TRBV12-3/TRBV12-4	TRBJ1-2	-	CASSLGESGYTF	TGTGCCAGCAGTTTGGGGGAGAGTGGCTACACCTTC
-	TRBV9	TRBJ1-5	-	CASSPGWRGNQPQHF	TGTGCCAGCAGCCCCGGTTGGAGGGGGAATCAGCCCCAGCATTTT
-	TRBV7-6	TRBJ2-3	TRBD1	CASSLGRTGGTDTQYF	TGTGCCAGCAGCTTAGGCCGGACAGGGGGCACAGATACGCAGTATTTT
-	TRBV27	TRBJ2-2	-	CASSFAGELFF	TGTGCCAGCAGTTTTGCCGGGGAGCTGTTTTTT
few	TRBV27	TRBJ2-1	TRBD2	CASTRGTSGDGEQFF	TGTGCCAGCACCCGAGGGACTAGCGGGGACGGGGAGCAGTTCTTC
-	TRBV6-5	TRBJ1-1	TRBD1	CASSYGGQGGTEAFF	TGTGCCAGCAGTTACGGGGGACAGGGGGGCACTGAAGCTTTCTTT
-	TRBV7-9	TRBJ2-7	-	CASSTQEYEQYF	TGTGCCAGCAGCACACAGGAGTACGAGCAGTACTTC
-	TRBV13	TRBJ1-2	-	CASSLGSRDTYYGYTF	TGTGCCAGCAGCTTAGGATCCAGGGACACTTACTATGGCTACACCTTC
once	TRBV4-3	TRBJ1-2	-	CASSQEYHTNYGYTF	TGCGCCAGCAGCCAAGAATATCACACTAACTATGGCTACACCTTC
-	TRBV18	TRBJ1-2	TRBD1	CASSPTGGFGGYTF	TGTGCCAGCTCACCAACAGGGGGTTTTGGTGGCTACACCTTC
once	TRBV19	TRBJ1-1	-	CASSMTRNTEAFF	TGTGCCAGTAGTATGACCAGGAACACTGAAGCTTTCTTT
-	TRBV27	TRBJ1-2	-	CASSTERGGIYGYTF	TGTGCCAGCAGCACGGAGCGGGGAGGTATCTATGGCTACACCTTC
-	TRBV7-2	TRBJ2-7	-	CASSSTPGLGEQYF	TGTGCCAGCAGCTCCACTCCGGGTCTCGGCGAGCAGTACTTC
-	TRBV18	TRBJ1-6	-	CASSLRQEGSPLHF	TGTGCCAGCTCACTGAGACAGGAGGGTTCACCCCTCCACTTT
-	TRBV6-4	TRBJ2-1	-	CASSMDRNNEQFF	TGTGCCAGCAGTATGGACAGAAACAATGAGCAGTTCTTC
-	TRBV30	TRBJ1-5	TRBD1	CAWSAGGGNQPQHF	TGTGCCTGGAGTGCAGGGGGAGGGAATCAGCCCCAGCATTTT
-	TRBV4-1	TRBJ2-1	-	CASSQGMGAASYNEQFF	TGCGCCAGCAGCCAAGGAATGGGGGCCGCATCCTACAATGAGCAGTTCTTC